A single sample is the source of the 27 T cell receptor beta chains below, sequenced in a study of CD8 T cells in ankylosing spondylitis. TCRdb reanalysed the 5' RACE reads using MiXCR and keeps one entry per CDR3 protein. The sample records fewer than 200,000 distinct CDR3 sequences, 9.8% being singletons. The sequencing sample was made of blood, either unsorted or a sorted T cell fraction (not recorded which). These receptors came from a female donor with ankylosing spondylitis or in good health (not recorded which).

The sample holds a few counts of this clonotype. The CDR3 region is CASSPLPASGTSSYNEQFF. The DNA of the CDR3 is TGTGCCAGCAGCCCGCTACCGGCTAGCGGGACAAGCTCCTACAATGAGCAGTTCTTC. V usage is TRBV7-3 and J usage is TRBJ2-1, with 9 bases fitting TRBD2. Germline V gene sequence: CDR1 SGHTA, CDR2 FQGTGA. This CDR3 is 19 amino acids long. V was clipped by 5 bases and J by 0 bases; unmatched bases: 14. Drawing the rest from reference TRBV7-3 and TRBJ2-1, the complete variable domain is GAGVSQTPSNKVTEKGKYVELRCDPISGHTALYWYRQSLGQGPEFLIYFQGTGAADDSGLPNDRFFAVRPEGSVSTLKIQRTERGDSAVYLCASSPLPASGTSSYNEQFFGPGTRLTVL.

The chain employs TRBV5-1 and TRBJ2-7; 8 nucleotides line up with TRBD1. V trimming: 10 bases; J trimming: 3 bases; junction bases outside the gene matches: 3. This CDR3 spans 11 amino acids. Germline CDR1 reads SGHRS; CDR2 reads YFSETQ. CDR3 region: CAQGTGYEQYF. The CDR3, as DNA: TGCGCCCAGGGGACAGGCTACGAGCAGTACTTC.

This clonotype was seen ten or more times. The chain recombines TRBV5-5 with TRBJ2-1, with D uncertain. The CDR3 covers 13 residues. Germline lookup yields CDR1 SGHKS and CDR2 YYEKEE (reference sequence). Trimming left V 3 bases short and J 4 bases short, with 8 bases between. The CDR3 DNA reads as TGTGCCAGCAGCTACAGTGGGTACAATGAGCAGTTCTTC. This encodes CASSYSGYNEQFF.

This clonotype appeared many times. An end of the junction differs from the germline gene, which may be a read error. The chain carries TRBV6-2 or TRBV6-3 and TRBJ1-1; D remains unclear. The CDR3 has 13 residues. Germline values: CDR1 MNHEY, CDR2 SVGEGT. The CDR3 nucleotides read TGTGCCAGCAGCTACTCCGGGGTCACCGAAGCTTTCTTT. As protein: CASSYSGVTEAFF.

This clonotype was found a few times. The V gene is TRBV7-6, the J gene TRBJ2-7, with a weak D call TRBD2 (6 bases). The CDR3 sequence is 14 residues long. The germline V gene encodes CDR1 SGHVS and CDR2 FNYEAQ. V was clipped by 5 bases and J by 4 bases, with 15 bases between them. The CDR3 nucleotides read TGTGCCAGCAGCCGAAGGGAGGACGCATACGAGCAGTACTTC. Its protein is CASSRREDAYEQYF.

The chain employs TRBV9 and TRBJ2-7, with TRBD2 as a possible D gene (6 bases). Trimming took off 5 bases at V and 5 bases at J, with 17 bases between the two ends. Per germline, CDR1 SGDLS and CDR2 YYNGEE. CDR3 length: 14 amino acids. CDR3 region: CASRPGLGVHEQYF. DNA of the CDR3: TGTGCCAGCAGACCGGGACTCGGGGTACACGAGCAGTACTTC.

This clonotype was detected a few times. V gene TRBV6-2 or TRBV6-3 combines with J gene TRBJ2-3; 12 nucleotides line up with TRBD1. J was trimmed by 2 bases and V by 2 bases; bases with no gene match: 17. CDR3 length: 21 amino acids. CDR1 is MNHEY and CDR2 is SVGEGT in the germline V gene. In nucleotides, the CDR3 is TGTGCCAGCAGTTACCTCTTATCTCGGGACAGGGGGCGCGGTCCCACAGATACGCAGTATTTT. Encoded protein: CASSYLLSRDRGRGPTDTQYF.

This clonotype has at least ten counts. The chain uses TRBV27 and TRBJ1-1, with D uncertain. The CDR3 consists of 15 residues. V was cut by 1 base and J by 4 bases, with 13 bases left in between. Germline assignment: CDR1 MNHEY and CDR2 SMNVEV (reference sequence). CDR3: CASSLLGRGSTEAFF. The CDR3 DNA sequence: TGTGCCAGCAGTTTATTAGGGAGAGGGAGCACTGAAGCTTTCTTT.

The chain combines TRBV20-1 with TRBJ1-1; D unresolved. Germline CDR1 is DFQATT and CDR2 is SNEGSKA (reference sequence). V shed 3 bases and J shed 5 bases, with 10 bases lying between them. This CDR3 comprises 12 residues. The CDR3 reads CSARSGRTEAFF. CDR3 DNA: TGCAGTGCTAGGAGCGGGAGGACTGAAGCTTTCTTT.

Only a few counts were recorded for this clonotype. The V call is TRBV12-3 or TRBV12-4, the J call TRBJ2-7; D may be TRBD2 (5 bases). Trimming took 1 base from V and 6 from J, leaving 16 bases between them. The CDR3 is made up of 15 amino acids. The CDR3 region is CASSLGEGGRPEQYF. The CDR3 coding sequence is TGTGCCAGCAGTTTAGGGGAAGGAGGACGGCCCGAGCAGTACTTC.

This clonotype was picked up a small number of times. The genes are TRBV28 and TRBJ2-1; D gene ambiguous. Germline V gene lookup returns CDR1 MDHEN and CDR2 SYDVKM. V was pared by 6 bases and J by 6 bases, with 15 bases between. The CDR3 loop spans 14 amino acids. Written as DNA, the CDR3 is TGTGCCAGCAGCCCCCCCCACAGCCTCAATGAGCAGTTCTTC. As protein: CASSPPHSLNEQFF.

The sample holds a few counts of this clonotype. The chain couples TRBV7-3 to TRBJ2-3; weak D call: TRBD1 (6 bases). This CDR3 is built from 13 residues. Germline CDR1 reads SGHTA; CDR2 reads FQGTGA. With 5 bases removed from V and 2 bases from J, the gap between germline ends came to 8 bases. Here the CDR3 reads CASSPGVTDTQYF. CDR3 bases: TGTGCCAGCAGCCCAGGGGTCACAGATACGCAGTATTTT. Complete variable domain (other parts from reference TRBV7-3 and TRBJ2-3): GAGVSQTPSNKVTEKGKYVELRCDPISGHTALYWYRQSLGQGPEFLIYFQGTGAADDSGLPNDRFFAVRPEGSVSTLKIQRTERGDSAVYLCASSPGVTDTQYFGPGTRLTVL.

In this sample, this clonotype turned up a few times. The chain joins TRBV7-2 to TRBJ2-5; no definite D call. CDR1 SGHTA and CDR2 FQGNSA come from the germline V gene. This CDR3 is 14 amino acids long. V lost 1 base and J lost 2, with 8 bases in between. CDR3 coding DNA: TGTGCCAGCAGCTTAGAGGGTGGACAAGAGACCCAGTACTTC. It encodes CASSLEGGQETQYF.

This sequence joins TRBV5-1 and TRBJ2-1, with D maybe TRBD2 (6 bases). Germline loops: CDR1 SGHRS, CDR2 YFSETQ. The CDR3 is 16 amino acids. V was cut by 0 bases and J by 2 bases, with 12 bases left in between. This CDR3 reads CASSLGRDAPYNEQFF. The CDR3 DNA reads TGCGCCAGCAGCTTGGGGCGGGACGCCCCCTACAATGAGCAGTTCTTC.

There are a few counts of this clonotype. As DNA, the CDR3 is TGTGCTAGTGCCCAATACCTTGGTCATGGCTACACCTTC. Protein: CASAQYLGHGYTF. The V call is TRBV12-5, the J call TRBJ1-2, with D uncertain. The CDR3 contains 13 residues. Germline V gene data show CDR1 as LGHNT and CDR2 as FRNRAP. Trimming removed 7 bases from V and 6 bases from J, with 15 bases in between.

The table lists this clonotype with a few counts. The genes are TRBV4-2 and TRBJ2-7; 11 bases are a match to TRBD2. Trimming took 0 bases from V and 6 from J; bases not matched to a gene: 7. The germline V gene encodes CDR1 LGHNA and CDR2 YNFKEQ. CDR3 size: 16 residues. CDR3 in DNA: TGTGCCAGCAGCCAAGATCGAACTAGCGGGAGTGTCGAGCAGTACTTC. It yields the protein CASSQDRTSGSVEQYF.

This chain connects TRBV7-9 to TRBJ2-7, with 7 bases lining up with TRBD2. Germline assignment: CDR1 SEHNR and CDR2 FQNEAQ (reference sequence). The CDR3 is 14 amino acids. V shed 11 bases and J 7 bases; nucleotides not matched to a gene: 17. CDR3 sequence: CASSSGAAPREQYF. CDR3 DNA: TGTGCCTCCTCAAGCGGGGCAGCCCCGAGGGAGCAGTACTTC.

This clonotype was counted between two and nine times. The junction departs from germline at one end; a sequencing error may be responsible. V gene TRBV5-6 combines with J gene TRBJ2-1; D unclear. CDR1 and CDR2 (germline): SGHDT, YYEEEE. The CDR3 is made up of 13 amino acids. CDR3 region: CASSLWPYNEQLF. The CDR3 DNA reads TGTGCCAGCAGCTTATGGCCCTACAATGAGCAGTTGTTC.

Worth noting for this clonotype: This may arise from a read error, as a much more abundant clone is one base away. The chain uses TRBV12-3 or TRBV12-4 and TRBJ1-2, with D unresolved. This CDR3 spans 12 amino acids. The DNA for the CDR3 is TGTGCCAGCAGTCAAGCTAACTATGGCTACAACTTC. The encoded protein is CASSQANYGYNF.

This sequence joins TRBV9 and TRBJ2-7, with D hard to call. V lost 0 bases and J lost 3, with 16 bases in between. CDR3 length: 16 amino acids. Per germline, CDR1 SGDLS and CDR2 YYNGEE. CDR3 sequence (DNA): TGTGCCAGCAGCGTAGGTCCATCGGCCCTAGGCTACGAGCAGTACTTC. As protein: CASSVGPSALGYEQYF.

This clonotype was seen more than once but under ten times. The chain is built from TRBV25-1 and TRBJ2-7, with unresolved D. The CDR3 sequence is 12 residues long. From germline, CDR1 is MGHDK and CDR2 SYGVNS. V was clipped by 3 bases and J by 5 bases, with 8 bases between them. The CDR3 reads CASSERQNEQYF. In DNA form, the CDR3 reads TGTGCCAGCAGTGAGCGTCAGAACGAGCAGTACTTC.

This clonotype appeared a few times. J is TRBJ2-7 and V is TRBV4-2; D not certain. This CDR3 comprises 15 residues. Looked up from germline, CDR1 is LGHNA and CDR2 is YNFKEQ. V lost 0 bases, J lost 3 bases, and 12 bases lay in between. The CDR3 DNA reads as TGTGCCAGCAGCCAAGAAACGGCCCCTGGCTACGAGCAGTACTTC. Translating gives CASSQETAPGYEQYF.

This clonotype was found many times. The V and J genes are TRBV7-9 and TRBJ2-7, with a weak D call TRBD1 (6 bases). This CDR3 is 17 amino acids long. The germline V and J ends were trimmed by 4 bases and 2 bases, with 21 bases remaining between them. Germline V gene lookup returns CDR1 SEHNR and CDR2 FQNEAQ (reference sequence). In nucleotides, the CDR3 is TGTGCCAGCAGCTCGACTTATAGGACAGACATGCCCTACGAGCAGTACTTC. This sequence encodes CASSSTYRTDMPYEQYF.

This rearrangement joins TRBV4-1 to TRBJ2-1, with D perhaps matching TRBD2 (5 bases). Between the trimmed V and J ends, which lost 0 bases and 8 bases, there was a span of 8 bases. Germline V gene sequence: CDR1 MGHRA, CDR2 YSYEKL. This CDR3 region has 13 residues. In DNA, the CDR3 is TGCGCCAGCAGCCAAGATGAGGGCCATGAGCAGTTCTTC. Translation: CASSQDEGHEQFF.

This clonotype has more than one count but fewer than ten. The V call is TRBV9, the J call TRBJ2-2; unclear D gene. The germline V and J ends were trimmed by 3 bases and 6 bases, with 18 bases remaining between them. CDR1 and CDR2 from the germline V gene are SGDLS and YYNGEE. CDR3 length: 16 residues. The CDR3 spells CASSAHFAVSSGELFF. CDR3 nucleotide sequence: TGTGCCAGCAGCGCCCACTTTGCGGTATCATCCGGGGAGCTGTTTTTT.

At least ten counts were recorded for this clonotype. The V gene is TRBV5-1, the J gene TRBJ1-1; D is perhaps TRBD1 (6 bases). CDR3 length equals 15 residues. Germline V gene lookup returns CDR1 SGHRS and CDR2 YFSETQ. Trimming left V 4 bases short and J 1 base short, with 14 bases between. The CDR3 DNA follows: TGCGCCAGCAGCCTCTACACAGGGCCGAACACTGAAGCTTTCTTT. Translated: CASSLYTGPNTEAFF.

This clonotype was picked up many times. The V call is TRBV3-1, the J call TRBJ2-1, with 11 bases aligning to TRBD2. The V and J ends lost 0 bases and 4 bases, in that order; junction bases with no gene match: 8. The CDR3 length is 18 residues. Germline V gene lookup returns CDR1 LGHDT and CDR2 YNNKEL (reference sequence). Here the CDR3 reads CASSQDIPRLAGYNEQFF. CDR3 coding DNA: TGTGCCAGCAGCCAAGATATTCCGCGACTAGCGGGGTACAATGAGCAGTTCTTC.